This T cell receptor (beta chain) stems from a study of OX40 agonist ivuxolimab in advanced cancers. Looking at the study overall: Ivuxolimab, which patients received intravenously every 2 weeks, was dosed at 0.01 to 10 mg/kg.

Libraries were prepared by immunoSEQ multiplex PCR; TCRdb keeps only in-frame clonotypes and omits some of them. Of about 75,000 clones listed, about 88% are singletons. The TCR originated in an adult with an advanced solid tumor such as melanoma, head and neck, liver or kidney cancer. The input for sequencing was CD4+ or CD8+ T cells sorted from blood, taken in a trial of the OX40 agonist ivuxolimab.

The CDR3 bases are TGTGCCAGCAGCCAGGCCTGGAAGGGACTAGCGGTTCCGACGAGCACAGATACGCAGTATTTT. It translates to CASSQAWKGLAVPTSTDTQYF. The V gene is TRBV4-2, the J gene TRBJ2-3, with 11 bases matching TRBD2. The CDR3 totals 21 residues. V lost 3 bases to trimming and J lost 0 bases; unmatched junction nucleotides: 17. Germline CDR1 reads LGHNA; CDR2 reads YNFKEQ.